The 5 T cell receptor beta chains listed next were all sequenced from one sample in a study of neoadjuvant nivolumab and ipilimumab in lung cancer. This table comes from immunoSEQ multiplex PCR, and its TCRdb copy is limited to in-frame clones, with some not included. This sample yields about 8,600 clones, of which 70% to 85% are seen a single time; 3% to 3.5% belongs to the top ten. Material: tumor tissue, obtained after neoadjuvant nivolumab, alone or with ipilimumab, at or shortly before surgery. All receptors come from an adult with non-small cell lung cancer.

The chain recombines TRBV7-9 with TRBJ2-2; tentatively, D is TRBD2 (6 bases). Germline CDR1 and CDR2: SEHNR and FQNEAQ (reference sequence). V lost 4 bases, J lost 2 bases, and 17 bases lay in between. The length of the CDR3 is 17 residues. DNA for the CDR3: TGTGCCAGCAGCTCCCCCCGGGACTCTAAAAACACCGGGGAGCTGTTTTTT. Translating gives CASSSPRDSKNTGELFF.

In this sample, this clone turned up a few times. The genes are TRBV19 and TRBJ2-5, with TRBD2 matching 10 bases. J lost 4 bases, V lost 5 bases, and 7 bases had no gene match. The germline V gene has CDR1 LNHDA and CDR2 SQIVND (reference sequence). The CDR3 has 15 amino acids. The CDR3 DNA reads TGTGCCAGTAGTGTATTAGCGGGAGGTGGAGAGACCCAGTACTTC. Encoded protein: CASSVLAGGGETQYF.

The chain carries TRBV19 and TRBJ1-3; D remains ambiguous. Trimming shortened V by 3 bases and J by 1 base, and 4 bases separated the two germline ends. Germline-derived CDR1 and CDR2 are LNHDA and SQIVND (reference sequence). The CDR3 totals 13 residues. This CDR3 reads CASSIQSGNTIYF. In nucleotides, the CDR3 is TGTGCCAGTAGTATTCAATCTGGAAACACCATATATTTT.

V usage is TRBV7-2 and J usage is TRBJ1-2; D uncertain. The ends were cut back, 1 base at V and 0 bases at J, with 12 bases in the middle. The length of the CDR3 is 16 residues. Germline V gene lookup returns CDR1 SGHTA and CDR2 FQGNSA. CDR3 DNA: TGTGCCAGCAGCTTAGTGGGAGCAGGTTCTAACTATGGCTACACCTTC. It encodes CASSLVGAGSNYGYTF.

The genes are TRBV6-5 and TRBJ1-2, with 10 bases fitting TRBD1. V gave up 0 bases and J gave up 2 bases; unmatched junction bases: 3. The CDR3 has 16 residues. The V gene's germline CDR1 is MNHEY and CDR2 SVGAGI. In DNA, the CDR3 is TGTGCCAGCAGTTACTCGATGACAGGGGGCAACTATGGCTACACCTTC. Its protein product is CASSYSMTGGNYGYTF.